This T cell receptor beta chain was sequenced during a study of T cells in Graves' hyperthyroidism and ophthalmopathy. Study in general: At initial diagnosis, before any treatment had begun, peripheral blood was obtained.

V was pared by 3 bases and J by 1 base, with 7 bases of the junction left unmatched. Germline V lookup: CDR1 MDHEN, CDR2 SYDVKM. The CDR3 has 17 amino acids. Ophthalmopathy patients had Clinical Activity Score at least 3, NOSPECS grade at least 4, duration under 3 months. Uncontrolled infections, other autoimmune diseases, pregnancy or lactation led to exclusion of patients. The study, taken as a whole, reports: In blood, most of the thyroid clonotypes expanded above 0.001 were also present.

On this clonotype itself: Its antigen is still unknown.

RNA transcripts provided the source from which TCR beta CDR3 regions were amplified. The TCR CDR3 first-round RT-PCR relied on the HTBI primer set. From the multiplex PCR reads, TCRdb called clonotypes with MiXCR, one entry per CDR3 protein. The sample lists 660,000 or so distinct CDR3 sequences, less than 25% occurring once. This clonotype was sampled from a man aged 25 to 40 with Graves' ophthalmopathy. Input material: blood. This rearrangement joins TRBV28 to TRBJ2-2, with TRBD2 matching over 8 bases. CDR3 sequence: CASSFRKAGGNTGELFF. The CDR3 DNA follows: TGTGCCAGCAGTTTTCGTAAGGCGGGAGGGAACACCGGGGAGCTGTTTTTT.